This TCR beta chain was identified in a study of T cells in Graves' hyperthyroidism and ophthalmopathy. General study results and limits: Ophthalmopathy was predicted by the model a median of roughly 6.6 months ahead of onset. In the blood, most expanded thyroid clonotypes above 0.001 appeared as well.

Germline CDR1 SSHAT, CDR2 FNYEAQ (reference sequence). This CDR3 is 16 amino acids long. Amplification targeted TCR beta CDR3 regions from RNA transcripts. Initially, a first-round RT-PCR of the TCR CDR3 employed the HTBI primer set. MiXCR, run by TCRdb on the multiplex PCR reads, gives a single entry per CDR3 protein. The table lists roughly 280,000 distinct CDR3 sequences, about 20% of them singletons. The table lists this clonotype with a count of one. Its matching antigen is unknown. Sequence at one end of the junction differs from germline and may be a read error. Diagnosis rested on symptoms, serum thyroxine and TRAb, thyroid ultrasound, and orbital computed tomography. Fresh peripheral blood, roughly 9.8 ml of it, supplied the PBMCs.

The J gene is TRBJ2-5, the V gene TRBV7-7, with TRBD2 matching 10 bases. The receptor comes from a man younger than 45 with Graves' ophthalmopathy. Specimen: blood. This CDR3 is CASSSQREGRQETQYF. For the CDR3, the DNA is TGTGCTAGCAGCTCCCAGCGGGAGGGCCGTCAGGAGACCCAGTACTTC.